These T cell receptor beta chains were read from a single sample in a study of beta chain features in type 1 diabetes. Data came from immunoSEQ multiplex PCR; TCRdb stores just in-frame clones and leaves some out. In the table there are about 150,000 clones, about 13% of which are singletons. The sequencing input was central memory CD4+ T cells from blood. The source of these receptors is a man in his late teens or twenties with type 1 diabetes. The CDR3 runs from the conserved cysteine through the conserved F or W. The order of the fields is V gene, D gene, J gene, clone size, CDR3 DNA, CDR3 protein. A D gene is named only where the DNA matches it firmly. Clone size is shown for a subset of rows, as once, few, many or a class of expanded clone.

TRBV30,TRBD1,TRBJ1-2,-,TGTGCCTGGAGCGGGACAGGGGGCTATGGCTACACCTTC,CAWSGTGGYGYTF
TRBV5-6,-,TRBJ2-5,-,TGTGCCAGCAGCTTTTTTAGGGCCCCAGAGACCCAGTACTTC,CASSFFRAPETQYF
TRBV5-4,-,TRBJ2-7,few,TGTGCCAGCAGCTTGGGAGCAGGGAGCTCCTACGAGCAGTACTTC,CASSLGAGSSYEQYF
TRBV7-2,-,TRBJ2-7,many,TGTGCCAGCAGCAAAGAGGCGCAGTTATACGAGCAGTACTTC,CASSKEAQLYEQYF
TRBV29-1,-,TRBJ2-7,many,TGCAGCGTCCGAACAGGTTCTGGCGAGCAGTACTTC,CSVRTGSGEQYF
TRBV19,-,TRBJ1-5,few,TGTGCCAGTAGTATGAGTGACAGATATTATAGCAATCAGCCCCAGCATTTT,CASSMSDRYYSNQPQHF
TRBV28,-,TRBJ2-1,once,TGTGCCAGCCTCCAGCGACGAGAGCAGTTCTTC,CASLQRREQFF
TRBV5-4,TRBD1,TRBJ2-3,-,TGTGCCAGCAGCACCCGGACAGGGGGAGGCACAGATACGCAGTATTTT,CASSTRTGGGTDTQYF
TRBV9,TRBD1,TRBJ2-7,few,TGTGCCAGCAGCGTCATCCGGGACAGGGACCTGTTAAGCTTCTACGAGCAGTACTTC,CASSVIRDRDLLSFYEQYF
TRBV28,-,TRBJ1-4,few,TGTGCCTCCCAGGTGCCAACTAATGAAAAACTGTTTTTT,CASQVPTNEKLFF
TRBV7-2,-,TRBJ2-5,-,TGTGCCAGCAGCTTAGGACTCAGCCGGGAGACCCAGTACTTC,CASSLGLSRETQYF
TRBV2,TRBD1,TRBJ1-1,few,TGTGCCAGCAGTTTACAGGGGGCAGGTACTGAAGCTTTCTTT,CASSLQGAGTEAFF
TRBV18,TRBD1,TRBJ2-1,-,TGTGCCAGCTCACCAAGACAGGGCGCAGACAATGAGCAGTTCTTC,CASSPRQGADNEQFF
TRBV7-9,-,TRBJ2-1,-,TGTGCCAGCAGCTTATTTGACGTCGATGTAGAGTTCTTC,CASSLFDVDVEFF
TRBV7-2,TRBD2,TRBJ2-1,-,TGTGCCAGCAGCTTATCGGGGACTAGCGCTAACAATGAGCAGTTCTTC,CASSLSGTSANNEQFF
TRBV27,TRBD1,TRBJ2-1,-,TGTGCCAGCAGTTCATCAGGGGGCTCCTACAATGAGCAGTTCTTC,CASSSSGGSYNEQFF
TRBV5-1,TRBD1,TRBJ2-7,few,TGCGCCAGCGGACTCTCGACAGGGAACTACGAGCAGTACTTC,CASGLSTGNYEQYF
TRBV29-1,TRBD1,TRBJ1-5,few,TGCAGCACCTGGACAGGGGCTGGTCAGCCCCAGCATTTT,CSTWTGAGQPQHF
TRBV27,-,TRBJ1-2,few,TGTGCCAGCAGTGACGGTTGGAACTATGGCTACACCTTC,CASSDGWNYGYTF
TRBV30,-,TRBJ2-5,few,TGTGCCTGGAGCCGAGGCTTGAGTACCCAGTACTTC,CAWSRGLSTQYF
TRBV29-1,TRBD2,TRBJ2-1,few,TGCAGCGGCCGAGGGGGGACTAGCGGTGATGAGCAGTTCTTC,CSGRGGTSGDEQFF
TRBV9,-,TRBJ1-4,-,TGTGCCAGCAGCTTCTCCGGGACCGCAACTAATGAAAAACTGTTTTTT,CASSFSGTATNEKLFF
TRBV11-2,-,TRBJ2-7,-,TGTGCCAGCAGCTTAATGCGGGGGCGGTTCGAGCAGTACTTC,CASSLMRGRFEQYF
TRBV4-1,TRBD1,TRBJ2-7,-,TGCGCCAGTAGCCCGGGACAGGGGGCGAGGGGAGAGCAGTACTTC,CASSPGQGARGEQYF
TRBV5-6,TRBD1,TRBJ1-5,-,TGTGCCAGCAGTGTCACAGGGGGCGCCGGTCAGCCCCAGCATTTT,CASSVTGGAGQPQHF
TRBV6-1,-,TRBJ2-7,-,TGTGCCAGCAGTGAGAGGGGCAATGGCTACGAGCAGTACTTC,CASSERGNGYEQYF
TRBV18,-,TRBJ2-5,few,TGTGCCAGCTCACCGACGGCCTCCGAGACCCAGTACTTC,CASSPTASETQYF
TRBV4-1,-,TRBJ2-3,many,TGCGCCAGCAGCCAAGGAACAGCTAGCACAGATACGCAGTATTTT,CASSQGTASTDTQYF
TRBV6-5,TRBD1,TRBJ2-1,-,TGTGCCAGCACTCCGACAGGGGGCCTTGGGCAGTTCTTC,CASTPTGGLGQFF
TRBV5-1,TRBD1,TRBJ2-3,many,TGCGCCAGCAGCCGCTCGGGACAGGACACAGATACGCAGTATTTT,CASSRSGQDTDTQYF
TRBV27,TRBD2,TRBJ2-1,few,TGTGCCAGCAGTTCGAGCGGGGGATACAATGAGCAGTTCTTC,CASSSSGGYNEQFF
TRBV9,TRBD1,TRBJ2-1,-,TGTGCCAGCAGCGTACAGGGGGCTGAATACAATGAGCAGTTCTTC,CASSVQGAEYNEQFF
TRBV30,-,TRBJ1-1,few,TGTGCCTCCCGCGGGCCAATGAACACTGAAGCTTTCTTT,CASRGPMNTEAFF
TRBV19,-,TRBJ2-1,-,TGTGCCAGTAGTAGGGACACCGGGGCCATCTACAATGAGCAGTTCTTC,CASSRDTGAIYNEQFF
TRBV18,TRBD1,TRBJ1-5,-,TGTGCCAGCTCACCGGGACAGGGGAATCAGCCCCAGCATTTT,CASSPGQGNQPQHF
TRBV9,-,TRBJ1-1,few,TGTGCCAGCAGCGTTAAATTACAGGGAGCGAACACTGAAGCTTTCTTT,CASSVKLQGANTEAFF
TRBV30,-,TRBJ2-4,-,TGTGCCTGGAGGGTGCGTGGGGAGGCGGACATTCAGTACTTC,CAWRVRGEADIQYF
TRBV28,TRBD1,TRBJ2-7,-,TGTGCCACCGGACAGGGCGATATTTTAGAGCAGTACTTC,CATGQGDILEQYF
TRBV30,TRBD1,TRBJ2-6,few,TGTGCCTGGGGGGACAGTCGGGGCCCAGCGAGGGCTGGGGCCAACGTCCTGACTTTC,CAWGDSRGPARAGANVLTF
TRBV5-1,TRBD1,TRBJ2-5,few,TGCGCCAGCAGCCTAACAGGGGCCGAGACCCAGTACTTC,CASSLTGAETQYF
TRBV11-2,TRBD1,TRBJ1-5,-,TGTGCCAGCAGCTTAGATCCGGGGACAGGACTACATTTT,CASSLDPGTGLHF
TRBV7-8,TRBD1,TRBJ1-1,-,TGTGCCAGCAGCACCCCTCTGACAGGGGGTGTAGAGAACACTGAAGCTTTCTTT,CASSTPLTGGVENTEAFF
TRBV6-5,-,TRBJ2-3,few,TGTGCCAGCAGCCGCGCCAGGGAGGCAGATACGCAGTATTTT,CASSRAREADTQYF
TRBV7-6,-,TRBJ2-4,many,TGTGCCAGCAGCTTCGGCAGATCAAACATTCAGTACTTC,CASSFGRSNIQYF
TRBV5-8,-,TRBJ1-2,-,TGTGCCAGCAGCTTGGCAGGTTCCCTGTCCTATGGCTACACCTTC,CASSLAGSLSYGYTF
TRBV4-1,-,TRBJ2-1,few,TGCGCCAGCAGCCAAGAAGGACCTCTGGCGGATGAGCAGTTCTTC,CASSQEGPLADEQFF
TRBV4-1,TRBD1,TRBJ1-2,-,TGCGCCAGCAGCCAAGAGGGACAGGGGGCAGGTGGCTACACCTTC,CASSQEGQGAGGYTF
TRBV7-9,TRBD1,TRBJ1-2,-,TGTGCCAGCAGCCAGGGGGGGACCCTCTACAACACCTTC,CASSQGGTLYNTF
TRBV5-1,-,TRBJ2-1,-,TGCGCCAGCAGCTTGGATCGTCCGGAATACAATGAGCAGTTCTTC,CASSLDRPEYNEQFF
TRBV30,-,TRBJ1-4,-,TGTGCCTGGAACGTGGGGCAGGCAACTAATGAAAAACTGTTTTTT,CAWNVGQATNEKLFF
TRBV6-5,TRBD1,TRBJ2-7,-,TGTGCCAGCAGTTACTCCGGGACAGTCAGCTACGAGCAGTACTTC,CASSYSGTVSYEQYF
TRBV7-2,-,TRBJ2-7,few,TGTGCCAGCAGCCCTAGGGGCCTGAGCTCCTACGAGCAGTACTTC,CASSPRGLSSYEQYF
TRBV5-1,-,TRBJ2-7,-,TGCGCCAGCAGCTCCTTGGTAGGGGGGACGGACGAGCAGTACTTC,CASSSLVGGTDEQYF
TRBV5-4,TRBD1,TRBJ1-4,-,TGTGCCAGCACTCAGGGACAGGGGAATGAAAAACTGTTTTTT,CASTQGQGNEKLFF
TRBV5-1,-,TRBJ1-3,-,TGCGCCAGCAGCTTGCAGGCCTCGACGACAGACACCATATATTTT,CASSLQASTTDTIYF
TRBV9,-,TRBJ2-5,-,TGTGCCAGCAGCGTAACGGCGGGACCGCAGTACTTC,CASSVTAGPQYF
TRBV7-3,TRBD1,TRBJ1-2,-,TGTGCCAGCAGCTCATCCGGGACAGACTACTATGGCTACACCTTC,CASSSSGTDYYGYTF
TRBV6-8,-,TRBJ2-7,-,TGTGCCAGCAGTTACGATCGTCAGGGGATCCTCACCTACGAGCAGTACTTC,CASSYDRQGILTYEQYF
TRBV7-6,TRBD2,TRBJ2-1,-,TGTGCCAGCAGCCTCAGGACTAGCGGGGGGCTGACGAGCAATGAGCAGTTCTTC,CASSLRTSGGLTSNEQFF